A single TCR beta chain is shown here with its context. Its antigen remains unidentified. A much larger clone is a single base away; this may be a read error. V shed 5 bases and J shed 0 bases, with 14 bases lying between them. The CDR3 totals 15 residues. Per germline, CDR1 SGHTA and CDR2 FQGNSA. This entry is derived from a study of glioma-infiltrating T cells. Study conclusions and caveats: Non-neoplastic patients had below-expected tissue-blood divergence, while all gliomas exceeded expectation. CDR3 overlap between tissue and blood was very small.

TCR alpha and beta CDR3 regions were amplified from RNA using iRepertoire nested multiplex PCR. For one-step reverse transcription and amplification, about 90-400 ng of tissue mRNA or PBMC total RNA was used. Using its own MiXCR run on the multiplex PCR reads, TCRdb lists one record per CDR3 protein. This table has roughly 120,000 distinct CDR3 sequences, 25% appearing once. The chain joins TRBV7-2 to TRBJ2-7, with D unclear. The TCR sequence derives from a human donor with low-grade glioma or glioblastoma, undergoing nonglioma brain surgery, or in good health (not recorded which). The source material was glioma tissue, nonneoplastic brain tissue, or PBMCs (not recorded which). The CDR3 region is CASSVTRFSSYEQYF. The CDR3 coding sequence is TGTGCCAGCAGCGTTACACGGTTCAGCTCCTACGAGCAGTACTTC.